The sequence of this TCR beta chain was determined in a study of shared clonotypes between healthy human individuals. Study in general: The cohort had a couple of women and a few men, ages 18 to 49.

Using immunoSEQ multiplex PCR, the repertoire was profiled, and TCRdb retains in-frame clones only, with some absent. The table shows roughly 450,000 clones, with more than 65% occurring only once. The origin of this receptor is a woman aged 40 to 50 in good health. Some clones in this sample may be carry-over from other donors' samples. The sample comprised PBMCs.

The CDR3 DNA follows: TGCGCCAGCAGCTTCATTCCCCGACGGGGTCTAGCGGGTGACTCCTACGAGCAGTACTTC. Translated, it gives CASSFIPRRGLAGDSYEQYF. The genes are TRBV5-1 and TRBJ2-7; the match to TRBD2 covers 8 bases. Trimming removed 2 bases from V and 0 bases from J; junction bases left unmatched: 19. Germline V CDR1 and CDR2: SGHRS, YFSETQ. This CDR3 contains 20 residues. The variable domain in full, with the rest retrieved from reference TRBV5-1 and TRBJ2-7, is KAGVTQTPRYLIKTRGQQVTLSCSPISGHRSVSWYQQTPGQGLQFLFEYFSETQRNKGNFPGRFSGRQFSNSRSEMNVSTLELGDSALYLCASSFIPRRGLAGDSYEQYFGPGTRLTVT.